In this sample, the clone carrying this T cell receptor (beta chain) turned up many times. The antigen is unknown. A read error may be the cause here, since a much bigger clone is one base away. With MiXCR, TCRdb reprocessed the PCR reads. The repertoire has roughly 35,000 clones, roughly 18% of them found once; the top ten carry about 7%. The CDR3 covers 9 residues. Per the germline V gene, CDR1 is MNHEY and CDR2 is SVGAGI. Thyroid surgery was preceded by no treatment in any patient. The data stem from a study of metastatic and nonmetastatic thyroid tumors. Study summary: Repertoires from blood and tumor or nodule tissue of malignant and benign thyroid patients were compared.

Regarding the study as a whole: The reported finding was significantly higher TCR beta diversity in malignant thyroid tumors relative to benign nodules, in blood and tumor.

The receptor comes from a female donor with papillary thyroid cancer or a benign thyroid nodule (not recorded which). Some clones in this sample may be carry-over from other donors' samples. The sequenced sample was blood. The chain has TRBV6-5 and TRBJ2-7; no clear D. For the CDR3, the DNA is TGTGCCAGCAGTTACTACCGCTTCTTC. It specifies CASSYYRFF.